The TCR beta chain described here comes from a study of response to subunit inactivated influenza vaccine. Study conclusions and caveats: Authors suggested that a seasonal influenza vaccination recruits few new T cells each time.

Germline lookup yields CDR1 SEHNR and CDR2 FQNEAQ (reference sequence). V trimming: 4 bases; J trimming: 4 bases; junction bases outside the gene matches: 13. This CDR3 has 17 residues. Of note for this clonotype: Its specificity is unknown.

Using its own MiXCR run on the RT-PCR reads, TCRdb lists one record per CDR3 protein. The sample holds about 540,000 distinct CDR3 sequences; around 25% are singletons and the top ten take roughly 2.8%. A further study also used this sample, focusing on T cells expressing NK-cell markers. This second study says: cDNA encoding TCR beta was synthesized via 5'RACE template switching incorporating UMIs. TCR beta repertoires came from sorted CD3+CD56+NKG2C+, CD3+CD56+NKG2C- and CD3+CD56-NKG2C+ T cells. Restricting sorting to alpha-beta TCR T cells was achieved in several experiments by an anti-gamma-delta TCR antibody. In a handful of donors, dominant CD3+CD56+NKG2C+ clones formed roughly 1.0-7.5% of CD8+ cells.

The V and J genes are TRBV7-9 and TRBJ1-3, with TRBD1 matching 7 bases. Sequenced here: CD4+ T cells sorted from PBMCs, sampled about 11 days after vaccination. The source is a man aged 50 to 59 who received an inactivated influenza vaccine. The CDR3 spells CASSSAVDRVSGNTIYF. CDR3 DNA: TGTGCCAGCAGCTCCGCTGTCGACAGGGTATCAGGAAACACCATATATTTT.